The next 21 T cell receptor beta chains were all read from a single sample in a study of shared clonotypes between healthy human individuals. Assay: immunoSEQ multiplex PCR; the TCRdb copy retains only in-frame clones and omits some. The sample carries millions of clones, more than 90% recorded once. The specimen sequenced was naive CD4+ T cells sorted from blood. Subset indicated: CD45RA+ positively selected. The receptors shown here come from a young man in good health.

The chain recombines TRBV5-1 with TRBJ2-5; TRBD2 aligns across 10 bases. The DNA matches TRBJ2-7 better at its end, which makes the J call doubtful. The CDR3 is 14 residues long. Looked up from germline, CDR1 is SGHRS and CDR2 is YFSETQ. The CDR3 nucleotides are TGCGCCAGCAGCCCTAGCGGGGGATCCTACGAGCAGTACTTC. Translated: CASSPSGGSYEQYF.

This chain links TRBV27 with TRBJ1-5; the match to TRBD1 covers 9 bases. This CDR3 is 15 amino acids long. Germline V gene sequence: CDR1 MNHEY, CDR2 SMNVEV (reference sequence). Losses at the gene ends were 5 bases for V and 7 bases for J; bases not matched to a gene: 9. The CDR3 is CASSPSDRGGQPQHF. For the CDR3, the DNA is TGTGCCAGCAGTCCATCGGACAGGGGTGGACAGCCCCAGCATTTT.

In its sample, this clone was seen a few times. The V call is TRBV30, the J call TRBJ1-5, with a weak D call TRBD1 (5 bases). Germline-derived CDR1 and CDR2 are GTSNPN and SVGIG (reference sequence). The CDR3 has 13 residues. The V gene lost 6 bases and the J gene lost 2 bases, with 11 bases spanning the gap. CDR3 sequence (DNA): TGTGCCTGTGGGACGGAGGGCAATCAGCCCCAGCATTTT. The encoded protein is CACGTEGNQPQHF.

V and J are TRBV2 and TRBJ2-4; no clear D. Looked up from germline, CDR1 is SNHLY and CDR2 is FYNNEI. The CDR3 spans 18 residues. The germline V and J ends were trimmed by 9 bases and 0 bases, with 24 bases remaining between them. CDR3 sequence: CASNEWIFADTAKNIQYF. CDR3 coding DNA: TGTGCCAGTAATGAATGGATCTTCGCCGACACAGCCAAAAACATTCAGTACTTC.

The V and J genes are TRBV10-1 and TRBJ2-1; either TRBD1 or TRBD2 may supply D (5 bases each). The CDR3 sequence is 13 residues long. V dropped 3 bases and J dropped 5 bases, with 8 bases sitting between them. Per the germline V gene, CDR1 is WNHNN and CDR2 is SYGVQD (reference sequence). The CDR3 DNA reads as TGCGCCAGCAGTGACTGGGACCACAATGAGCAGTTCTTC. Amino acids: CASSDWDHNEQFF.

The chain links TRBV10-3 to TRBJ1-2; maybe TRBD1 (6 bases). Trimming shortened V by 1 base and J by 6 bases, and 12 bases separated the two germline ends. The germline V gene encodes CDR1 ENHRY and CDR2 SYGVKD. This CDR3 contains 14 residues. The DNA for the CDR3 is TGTGCCATCAGTGAGTGGACAGCACCGAATGGCTACACCTTC. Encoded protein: CAISEWTAPNGYTF.

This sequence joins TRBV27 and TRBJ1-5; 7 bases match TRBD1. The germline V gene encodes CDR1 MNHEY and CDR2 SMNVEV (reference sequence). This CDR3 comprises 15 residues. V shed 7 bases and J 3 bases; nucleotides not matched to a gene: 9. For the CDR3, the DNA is TGTGCCAGCACCTCCCTCGGGACAGCCAATCAGCCCCAGCATTTT. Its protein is CASTSLGTANQPQHF.

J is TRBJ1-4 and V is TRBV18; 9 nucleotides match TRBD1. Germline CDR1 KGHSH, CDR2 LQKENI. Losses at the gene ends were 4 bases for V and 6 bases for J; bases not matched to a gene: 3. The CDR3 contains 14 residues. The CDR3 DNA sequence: TGTGCCAGCTCACTCCGACAGGGGGATGAAAAACTGTTTTTT. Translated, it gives CASSLRQGDEKLFF.

The CDR3 sequence is CASSSGLAGGSDTQYF. The CDR3 DNA reads TGTGCCAGCAGTTCAGGCCTAGCGGGGGGGTCAGATACGCAGTATTTT. This sequence joins TRBV7-3 and TRBJ2-3, with 12 bases lining up with TRBD2. The CDR3 runs 16 residues. With 6 bases clipped from V and 4 bases from J, the junction kept 8 bases outside the gene matches. Germline loops: CDR1 SGHTA, CDR2 FQGTGA.

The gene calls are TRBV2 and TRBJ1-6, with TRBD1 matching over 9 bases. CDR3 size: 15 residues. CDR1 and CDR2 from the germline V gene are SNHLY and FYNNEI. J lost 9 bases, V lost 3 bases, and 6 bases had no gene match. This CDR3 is CASSDLGTGTSPLHF. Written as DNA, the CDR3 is TGTGCCAGCAGTGACCTAGGGACAGGGACTTCACCCCTCCACTTT.

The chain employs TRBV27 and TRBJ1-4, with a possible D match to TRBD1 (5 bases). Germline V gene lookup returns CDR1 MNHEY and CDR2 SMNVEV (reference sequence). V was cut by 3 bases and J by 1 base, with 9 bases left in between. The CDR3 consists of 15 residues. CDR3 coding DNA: TGTGCCAGCAGTTTCCTAGGACAAACTAATGAAAAACTGTTTTTT. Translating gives CASSFLGQTNEKLFF.

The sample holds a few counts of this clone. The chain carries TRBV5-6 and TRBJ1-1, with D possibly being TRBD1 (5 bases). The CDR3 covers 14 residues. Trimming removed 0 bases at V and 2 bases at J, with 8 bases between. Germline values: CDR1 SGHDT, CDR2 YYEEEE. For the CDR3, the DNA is TGTGCCAGCAGCTTGGCGACAGCCAACACTGAAGCTTTCTTT. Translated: CASSLATANTEAFF.

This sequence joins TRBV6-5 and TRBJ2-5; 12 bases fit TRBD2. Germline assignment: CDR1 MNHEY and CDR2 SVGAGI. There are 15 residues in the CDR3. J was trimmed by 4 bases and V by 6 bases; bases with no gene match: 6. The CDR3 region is CASSRTSGGPETQYF. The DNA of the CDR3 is TGTGCCAGCAGCCGAACTAGCGGGGGGCCAGAGACCCAGTACTTC.

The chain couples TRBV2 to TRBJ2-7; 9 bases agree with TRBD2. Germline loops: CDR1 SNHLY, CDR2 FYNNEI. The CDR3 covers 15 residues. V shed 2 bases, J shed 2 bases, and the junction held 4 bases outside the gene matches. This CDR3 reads CASSERTSVAYEQYF. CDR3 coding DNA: TGTGCCAGCAGTGAACGGACTAGCGTCGCCTACGAGCAGTACTTC.

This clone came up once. The CDR3 coding sequence is TGTGCCAGCAGTTCACAGGGTGGAAACACCATATATTTT. Translated, it gives CASSSQGGNTIYF. This chain connects TRBV6-1 to TRBJ1-3, with D possibly TRBD1 on 6 matching bases. V lost 5 bases, J lost 3 bases, and 8 bases lay in between. Per germline, CDR1 MNHNS and CDR2 SASEGT. This CDR3 comprises 13 residues.

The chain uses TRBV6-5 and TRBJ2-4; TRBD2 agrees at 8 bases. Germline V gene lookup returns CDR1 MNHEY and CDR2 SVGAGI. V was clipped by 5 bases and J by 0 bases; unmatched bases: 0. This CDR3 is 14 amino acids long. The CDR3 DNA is TGTGCCAGCAGTCGGGGGGGAGCCAAAAACATTCAGTACTTC. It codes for CASSRGGAKNIQYF.

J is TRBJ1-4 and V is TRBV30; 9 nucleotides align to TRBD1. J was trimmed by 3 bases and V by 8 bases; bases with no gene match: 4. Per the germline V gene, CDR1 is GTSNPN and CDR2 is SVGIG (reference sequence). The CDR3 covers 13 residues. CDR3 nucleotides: TGTGCCGCCAGACAGGGGGCTAATGAAAAACTGTTTTTT. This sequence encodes CAARQGANEKLFF.

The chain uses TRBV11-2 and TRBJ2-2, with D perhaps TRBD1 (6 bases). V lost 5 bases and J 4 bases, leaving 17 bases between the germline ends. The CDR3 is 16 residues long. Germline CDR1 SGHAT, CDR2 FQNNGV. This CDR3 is CASSPTLGTPTGELFF. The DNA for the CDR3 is TGTGCCAGCAGCCCGACCCTAGGGACACCCACCGGGGAGCTGTTTTTT. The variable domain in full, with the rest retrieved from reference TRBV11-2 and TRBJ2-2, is EAGVAQSPRYKIIEKRQSVAFWCNPISGHATLYWYQQILGQGPKLLIQFQNNGVVDDSQLPKDRFSAERLKGVDSTLKIQPAKLEDSAVYLCASSPTLGTPTGELFFGEGSRLTVL.

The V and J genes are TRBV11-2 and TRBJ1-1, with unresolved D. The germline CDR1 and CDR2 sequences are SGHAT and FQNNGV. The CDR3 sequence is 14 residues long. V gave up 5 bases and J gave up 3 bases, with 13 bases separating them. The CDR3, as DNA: TGTGCCAGCAGCCCCCCGGCGCCCCACACTGAAGCTTTCTTT. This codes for CASSPPAPHTEAFF.

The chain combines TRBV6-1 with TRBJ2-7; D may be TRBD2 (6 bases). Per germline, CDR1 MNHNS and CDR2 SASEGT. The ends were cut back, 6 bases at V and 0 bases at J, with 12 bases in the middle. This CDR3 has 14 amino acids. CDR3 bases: TGTGCCAGCAGAGCGGGCCAGAGCTCCTACGAGCAGTACTTC. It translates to CASRAGQSSYEQYF.

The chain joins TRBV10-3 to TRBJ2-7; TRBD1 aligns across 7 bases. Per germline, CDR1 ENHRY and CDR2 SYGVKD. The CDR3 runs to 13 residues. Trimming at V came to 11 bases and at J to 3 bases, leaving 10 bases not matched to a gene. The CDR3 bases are TGTGCCGTGACAGGGACAGCTGGCTACGAGCAGTACTTC. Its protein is CAVTGTAGYEQYF.